These T cell receptor beta chains were read from a single sample in a study of hypomethylating agent response in myelodysplastic syndrome. Here immunoSEQ multiplex PCR was the method, and the copy in TCRdb shows in-frame clones only, minus some. The repertoire holds a few thousand clones, 82% seen once, with over 4% in the top ten. This material consisted of bone marrow, taken before or after starting hypomethylating agent treatment for myelodysplastic syndrome (not recorded which). All receptors derive from a human donor with myelodysplastic syndrome. The CDR3 runs from the conserved cysteine through the conserved F or W. D genes are given only for firm matches.

D	V	J	CDR3
.	TRBV5-6	TRBJ2-7	CASSPRREREQYF
.	TRBV7-9	TRBJ1-5	CASSSWTGVDSNQPQHF
.	TRBV10-2	TRBJ1-5	CASSPRGRNQPQHF
TRBD1	TRBV19	TRBJ1-5	CASSIATGPNQPQHF
TRBD1	TRBV30	TRBJ1-2	CAWSKTGNYGYTF
.	TRBV7-9	TRBJ2-2	CASSPRSIMSTGELFF
.	TRBV5-1	TRBJ2-5	CASSWDGQETQYF
TRBD2	TRBV4-1	TRBJ2-1	CASSQDGLAGGEQFF
TRBD1	TRBV13	TRBJ2-7	CASNPQGAMFDEQYF
.	TRBV4-2	TRBJ1-6	CASSQAAGSSYNSPLHF
TRBD1	TRBV7-2	TRBJ2-5	CASSLITGGQETQYF
.	TRBV18	TRBJ1-2	CASSPPTESYGYTF
TRBD1	TRBV6-1	TRBJ1-1	CASDLQGEKNTEAFF
.	TRBV5-1	TRBJ1-4	CASSLEGANEKLFF
TRBD1	TRBV27	TRBJ2-2	CASTRTGGRVTIGELFF
.	TRBV4-1	TRBJ1-3	CASSQDRKGNTIYF
.	TRBV6-1	TRBJ1-4	CASSELPIVGGASEKLFF
.	TRBV21-1	TRBJ2-7	CASITGDPYEQYF
.	TRBV29-1	TRBJ1-1	CSVEQANTEAFF
TRBD2	TRBV5-4	TRBJ2-1	CASSLGGGRYNEQFF
TRBD2	TRBV28	TRBJ2-3	CASSLTPGLAGAGTDTQYF
.	TRBV29-1	TRBJ2-3	CSVGTVNRPTDTQYF
.	TRBV7-3	TRBJ2-1	CASSPQGSSYNEQFF
.	TRBV20-1	TRBJ2-3	CSALSRDTQYF
TRBD1	TRBV19	TRBJ2-5	CASSTTGTGKETQYF
TRBD2	TRBV7-3	TRBJ2-3	CASSFPSGARDTQYF
.	TRBV27	TRBJ2-7	CASSLLPYPSYEQYF
.	TRBV29-1	TRBJ2-2	CSVGYSGGTGELFF
TRBD2	TRBV25-1	TRBJ2-1	CASSGTSGSNEQFF
.	TRBV7-8	TRBJ2-1	CASSGRLSYNEQFF
.	TRBV12-5	TRBJ2-7	CASGTGIYEQYF
.	TRBV27	TRBJ2-3	CASSSPPLSTDTQYF